The 29 T cell receptor beta chains in this list originate from one sample, sequenced in a study of blood T cell repertoires in COVID-19. This table comes from immunoSEQ multiplex PCR, and its TCRdb copy is limited to in-frame clones, with some not included. The table lists 140,000 or so clones, about 79% of them singletons. The sequenced sample consisted of peripheral blood. Every receptor here comes from a woman of 80 years or more with acute or convalescent COVID-19.

V and J are TRBV6-5 and TRBJ1-2; possible D gene TRBD1, 5 bases. The CDR3 totals 13 residues. The germline gives CDR1 MNHEY, CDR2 SVGAGI. The V end was cut by 9 bases, the J end by 2 bases, with 13 bases between. CDR3: CASTVGGNYGYTF. As DNA, the CDR3 is TGTGCCAGTACAGTGGGGGGAAACTATGGCTACACCTTC.

This chain connects TRBV24-1 to TRBJ1-6, with D uncertain. Per germline, CDR1 KGHDR and CDR2 SFDVKD. The length of the CDR3 is 15 residues. V lost 0 bases and J 6 bases, leaving 8 bases between the germline ends. The CDR3 loop reads CATSDLNRINSPLHF. As DNA, the CDR3 is TGTGCCACCAGTGATTTGAATAGAATTAATTCACCCCTCCACTTT.

The rearrangement joins TRBV4-2 to TRBJ1-2, with 8 bases lining up with TRBD1. V shed 6 bases, J shed 2 bases, and the junction held 2 bases outside the gene matches. The CDR3 covers 13 residues. From germline, CDR1 is LGHNA and CDR2 YNFKEQ. CDR3 nucleotides: TGTGCCAGCAGACAGGGGGAGAACTATGGCTACACCTTC. Translating it yields CASRQGENYGYTF.

The chain joins TRBV10-1 to TRBJ2-5; 8 bases map to TRBD1. The CDR3 runs 15 residues. V lost 4 bases and J lost 3; bases outside the gene matches: 7. CDR1 WNHNN and CDR2 SYGVQD come from the germline V gene (reference sequence). CDR3 bases: TGCGCCAGCAGTGGAGGACAGGGTGCTAAAGAGACCCAGTACTTC. This translates into CASSGGQGAKETQYF.

The chain has TRBV6-5 and TRBJ2-5; 8 bases fit TRBD1. The CDR3 contains 15 residues. The germline V gene encodes CDR1 MNHEY and CDR2 SVGAGI. Germline trimming cut 10 bases from V and 5 bases from J; bases unmatched to any gene: 15. The CDR3 DNA is TGTGCCATCTCAAGGAACAGGGGGACGTCGGAGACCCAGTACTTC. Translated, it gives CAISRNRGTSETQYF.

This sequence joins TRBV21-1 and TRBJ1-1. TRBV21-1 counts as a pseudogene. This CDR3 has 16 residues. CDR3 bases: TGCCTCGGGGGGCGTAGGCGGAGGGGATTGAGCACTGAAGCTTTCTTT. Residues: CLGGRRRRGLSTEAFF.

This chain connects TRBV18 to TRBJ2-3, with TRBD2 identical over 14 bases. CDR3 length: 18 amino acids. Germline CDR1 is KGHSH and CDR2 is LQKENI. With 6 bases clipped from V and 5 bases from J, the junction kept 13 bases outside the gene matches. Here the CDR3 DNA reads TGTGCCAGCTCGCCCGGACTAGCGGGGGGCGCCTGGGAAGATACGCAGTATTTT. It yields the protein CASSPGLAGGAWEDTQYF.

V and J are TRBV10-3 and TRBJ1-2, with 7 bases that match TRBD1. V trimming: 3 bases; J trimming: 4 bases; junction bases outside the gene matches: 5. The CDR3 is 14 amino acids. Germline assignment: CDR1 ENHRY and CDR2 SYGVKD. The DNA of the CDR3 is TGTGCCATCAGTGAACAGGGGCCACTCTATGGCTACACCTTC. Amino acid sequence: CAISEQGPLYGYTF.

The chain carries TRBV15 and TRBJ2-1; 8 bases map to TRBD2. The junction had 7 bases not matched to a gene; V was cut back by 11 bases and J by 4 bases. The V gene's germline CDR1 is LNHNV and CDR2 YYDKDF (reference sequence). The length of the CDR3 is 13 residues. The CDR3 loop is CASGRGGYNEQFF. In nucleotides, the CDR3 is TGTGCCTCTGGACGGGGGGGGTACAATGAGCAGTTCTTC. Complete variable domain (other parts from reference TRBV15 and TRBJ2-1): DAMVIQNPRYQVTQFGKPVTLSCSQTLNHNVMYWYQQKSSQAPKLLFHYYDKDFNNEADTPDNFQSRRPNTSFCFLDIRSPGLGDTAMYLCASGRGGYNEQFFGPGTRLTVL.

V gene TRBV2 combines with J gene TRBJ1-6, with 10 bases aligning to TRBD1. Germline CDR1 is SNHLY and CDR2 is FYNNEI. The CDR3 totals 16 residues. Trimming at V came to 4 bases and at J to 8 bases, leaving 8 bases not matched to a gene. Here the CDR3 DNA reads TGTGCCAGCAGTGCCTTTGGGGACAGGGGACATTCACCCCTCCACTTT. This sequence encodes CASSAFGDRGHSPLHF. The full variable domain, rest sourced from reference TRBV2 and TRBJ1-6, is EPEVTQTPSHQVTQMGQEVILRCVPISNHLYFYWYRQILGQKVEFLVSFYNNEISEKSEIFDDQFSVERPDGSNFTLKIRSTKLEDSAMYFCASSAFGDRGHSPLHFGNGTRLTVT.

The V call is TRBV9, the J call TRBJ1-3; the match to TRBD1 covers 7 bases. The CDR3 is 16 amino acids. Germline loops: CDR1 SGDLS, CDR2 YYNGEE. V trimming: 4 bases; J trimming: 4 bases; junction bases outside the gene matches: 11. Here the CDR3 reads CASSSLRGGPGNTIYF. CDR3 in DNA: TGTGCCAGCAGCTCCCTCCGAGGGGGCCCAGGAAACACCATATATTTT.

The V call is TRBV9, the J call TRBJ1-4, with 7 positions matching TRBD1. Trimming removed 3 bases from V and 7 bases from J; junction bases left unmatched: 6. The length of the CDR3 is 14 residues. CDR1 is SGDLS and CDR2 is YYNGEE in the germline V gene. CDR3 loop: CASSARDRSEKLFF. The DNA of the CDR3 is TGTGCCAGCAGCGCCCGGGACAGAAGTGAAAAACTGTTTTTT.

The rearrangement uses TRBV20-1 and TRBJ2-1, with 8 bases aligning to TRBD1. With V trimmed by 3 bases and J by 0 bases, 4 bases remained unmatched. CDR3 length equals 15 residues. From germline, CDR1 is DFQATT and CDR2 SNEGSKA (reference sequence). The CDR3 sequence is CSASEQGVSYNEQFF. The CDR3 region has the DNA TGCAGTGCTAGTGAACAGGGGGTCTCCTACAATGAGCAGTTCTTC.

This clone was recorded once. The rearrangement uses TRBV19 and TRBJ1-1, with D maybe TRBD1 (6 bases). This CDR3 is 16 amino acids long. Germline V CDR1 and CDR2: LNHDA, SQIVND (reference sequence). Trimming pared 1 base from V and 0 bases from J, leaving 12 bases between. This CDR3 reads CASSIVRGGVNTEAFF. CDR3 nucleotides: TGTGCCAGTAGTATAGTTAGAGGGGGAGTGAACACTGAAGCTTTCTTT.

The chain couples TRBV5-1 to TRBJ1-4; weak D call: TRBD1 (5 bases). The ends were cut back, 3 bases at V and 8 bases at J, with 17 bases in the middle. In germline, CDR1 is SGHRS, CDR2 YFSETQ. The length of the CDR3 is 15 residues. The CDR3 DNA follows: TGCGCCAGCAGCTCACGAGTCTGGGGCTTGGAAAAACTGTTTTTT. It encodes CASSSRVWGLEKLFF.

The chain combines TRBV24-1 with TRBJ2-1, with TRBD1 matching 7 bases. Germline V gene sequence: CDR1 KGHDR, CDR2 SFDVKD. The CDR3 sequence is 14 residues long. V gave up 4 bases and J gave up 7 bases; unmatched junction bases: 6. CDR3 residues: CATSEGGAKNEQFF. CDR3 bases: TGTGCCACCAGTGAAGGGGGCGCGAAGAATGAGCAGTTCTTC.

This clone was seen just once. V and J are TRBV5-1 and TRBJ2-7; a weak D match, TRBD1 (6 bases). CDR3 length: 14 amino acids. Germline assignment: CDR1 SGHRS and CDR2 YFSETQ. The V end was cut by 2 bases, the J end by 6 bases, with 15 bases between. CDR3 loop: CASSLSGDVGEQYF. In nucleotides, the CDR3 is TGCGCCAGCAGCTTATCAGGGGACGTGGGCGAGCAGTACTTC.

The chain carries TRBV2 and TRBJ1-2; TRBD1 is a possible D gene (5 bases). This CDR3 spans 12 amino acids. Germline values: CDR1 SNHLY, CDR2 FYNNEI. The CDR3 protein is CVLHQGSYGYTF. The CDR3 coding sequence is TGTGTCTTGCATCAGGGATCCTATGGCTACACCTTC. The whole variable domain, remainder taken from reference TRBV2 and TRBJ1-2, is EPEVTQTPSHQVTQMGQEVILRCVPISNHLYFYWYRQILGQKVEFLVSFYNNEISEKSEIFDDQFSVERPDGSNFTLKIRSTKLEDSAMYFCVLHQGSYGYTFGSGTRLTVV.

The chain is built from TRBV9 and TRBJ1-1, with D uncertain. The CDR3 runs 14 residues. V shed 4 bases and J shed 3 bases, with 13 bases lying between them. Germline values: CDR1 SGDLS, CDR2 YYNGEE. The CDR3 nucleotides read TGTGCCAGCAGCTTCCCAGGTTCGGACACTGAAGCTTTCTTT. Amino acid sequence: CASSFPGSDTEAFF.

The chain joins TRBV6-5 to TRBJ2-5; TRBD2 aligns across 11 bases. The germline CDR1 and CDR2 sequences are MNHEY and SVGAGI. This CDR3 contains 16 residues. V shed 2 bases, J shed 4 bases, and the junction held 6 bases outside the gene matches. In DNA, the CDR3 is TGTGCCAGCAGTTACGTAGCGGGGGGGTTTAGAGAGACCCAGTACTTC. It specifies CASSYVAGGFRETQYF.

The chain combines TRBV6-1 with TRBJ1-4; weak D call: TRBD1 (6 bases). The CDR3 consists of 16 residues. Germline V gene data show CDR1 as MNHNS and CDR2 as SASEGT. Trimming stripped 2 bases from V and 7 bases from J, with 17 bases between. The CDR3 nucleotides are TGTGCCAGCAGTGAATGGAGGGGGGGGGCCAGTGAAAAACTGTTTTTT. It translates to CASSEWRGGASEKLFF.

V gene TRBV7-6 combines with J gene TRBJ1-3; no definite D call. The V gene's germline CDR1 is SGHVS and CDR2 FNYEAQ. With 1 base removed from V and 3 bases from J, the gap between germline ends came to 13 bases. This CDR3 is built from 16 residues. As DNA, the CDR3 is TGTGCCAGCAGCTTAGGCCCCCCCATACTTGGAAACACCATATATTTT. The encoded protein is CASSLGPPILGNTIYF.

The gene calls are TRBV11-3 and TRBJ2-5, with D perhaps TRBD1 (6 bases). Germline loops: CDR1 SGHNT, CDR2 YENEEA. This CDR3 spans 15 amino acids. Trimming stripped 2 bases from V and 5 bases from J, with 15 bases between. CDR3 residues: CASSLHSGQGETQYF. The CDR3 DNA reads as TGTGCCAGCAGCTTACACTCCGGGCAGGGGGAGACCCAGTACTTC.

This chain uses TRBV7-3 with TRBJ2-3; D not resolved. CDR1 is SGHTA and CDR2 is FQGTGA in the germline V gene. CDR3 length equals 14 residues. V was pared by 2 bases and J by 3 bases, with 9 bases between. CDR3 coding DNA: TGTGCCAGCAGCTTAGGTAGTTTAACAGATACGCAGTATTTT. This gives the protein CASSLGSLTDTQYF.

This chain joins TRBV27 and TRBJ2-6; D unclear. Germline values: CDR1 MNHEY, CDR2 SMNVEV (reference sequence). CDR3 size: 14 residues. The ends were cut back, 3 bases at V and 0 bases at J, with 3 bases in the middle. The CDR3, as DNA: TGTGCCAGCAGTTTCTCCTCTGGGGCCAACGTCCTGACTTTC. The encoded protein is CASSFSSGANVLTF.

This rearrangement joins TRBV7-8 to TRBJ1-2; 12 bases are a match to TRBD1. Germline assignment: CDR1 SGHVS and CDR2 FQNEAQ. V shed 1 base, J shed 6 bases, and the junction held 12 bases outside the gene matches. This CDR3 comprises 18 residues. The CDR3 loop is CASSLGSTGTGGRHGYTF. DNA of the CDR3: TGTGCCAGCAGCTTAGGGTCCACCGGGACAGGGGGCCGTCATGGCTACACCTTC.

The chain carries TRBV2 and TRBJ1-1, with D tentatively TRBD1 (5 bases). V lost 6 bases and J 2 bases, leaving 22 bases between the germline ends. This CDR3 comprises 17 residues. CDR1 is SNHLY and CDR2 is FYNNEI in the germline V gene. The CDR3 DNA sequence: TGTGCCAGCAGCCTGATCCTGCCAGGGCGGATAAACACTGAAGCTTTCTTT. Translated, it gives CASSLILPGRINTEAFF.

The chain recombines TRBV2 with TRBJ1-3; D gene uncertain. CDR1 SNHLY and CDR2 FYNNEI come from the germline V gene. CDR3 length equals 13 residues. V lost 7 bases to trimming and J lost 4 bases, with 11 bases between them. CDR3 coding DNA: TGTGCCAGCAATTTCGACGGGGGAAACACCATATATTTT. Translating it yields CASNFDGGNTIYF.

V is TRBV3-1 (or the pseudogene TRBV3-2) and J is TRBJ2-3; D unclear. Per germline, CDR1 LGHDT and CDR2 YNNKEL (reference sequence). V was clipped by 0 bases and J by 3 bases, with 10 bases between them. The CDR3 consists of 15 residues. In DNA form, the CDR3 reads TGTGCCAGCAGCCAAGATTTGACTCGTACAGATACGCAGTATTTT. It codes for CASSQDLTRTDTQYF.